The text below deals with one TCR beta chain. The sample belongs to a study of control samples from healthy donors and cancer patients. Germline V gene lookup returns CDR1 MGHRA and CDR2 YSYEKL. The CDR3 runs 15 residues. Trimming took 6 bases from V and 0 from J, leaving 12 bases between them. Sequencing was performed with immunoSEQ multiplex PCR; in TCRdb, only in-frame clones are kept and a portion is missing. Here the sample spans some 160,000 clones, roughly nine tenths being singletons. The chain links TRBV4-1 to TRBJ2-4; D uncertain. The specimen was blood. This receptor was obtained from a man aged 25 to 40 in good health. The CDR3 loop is CASRDIGIAKNIQYF. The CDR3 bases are TGCGCCAGCAGAGACATCGGAATAGCCAAAAACATTCAGTACTTC.